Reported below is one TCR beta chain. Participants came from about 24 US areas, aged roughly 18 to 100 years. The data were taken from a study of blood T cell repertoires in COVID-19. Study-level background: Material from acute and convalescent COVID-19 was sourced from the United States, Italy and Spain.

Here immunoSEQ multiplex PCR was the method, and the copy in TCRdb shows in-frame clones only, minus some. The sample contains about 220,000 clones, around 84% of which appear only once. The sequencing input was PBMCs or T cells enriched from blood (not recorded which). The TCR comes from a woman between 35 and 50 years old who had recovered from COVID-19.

This CDR3 reads CASSRRGGFGPEQYF. The CDR3 region has the DNA TGTGCCAGCAGCCGGAGGGGAGGCTTTGGGCCCGAGCAGTACTTC. The chain employs TRBV3-1 (or the pseudogene TRBV3-2) and TRBJ2-7; perhaps TRBD2 as D (6 bases). V was trimmed by 4 bases and J by 6 bases, leaving 19 bases between them. CDR1 and CDR2 (germline): LGHDT, YNNKEL (reference sequence). The CDR3 consists of 15 residues.